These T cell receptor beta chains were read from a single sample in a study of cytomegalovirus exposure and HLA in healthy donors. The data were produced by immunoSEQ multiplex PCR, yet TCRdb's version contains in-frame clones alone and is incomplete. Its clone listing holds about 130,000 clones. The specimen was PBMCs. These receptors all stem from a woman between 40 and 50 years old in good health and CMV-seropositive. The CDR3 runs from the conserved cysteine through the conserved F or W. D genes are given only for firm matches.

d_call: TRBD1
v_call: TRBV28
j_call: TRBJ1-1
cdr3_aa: CASSFTDRGRGTEAFF
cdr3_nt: TGTGCCAGCAGTTTTACGGACAGGGGGCGAGGCACTGAAGCTTTCTTT

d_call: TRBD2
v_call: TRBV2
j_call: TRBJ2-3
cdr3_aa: CASSELAGSTDTQYF
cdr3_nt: TGTGCCAGCAGTGAACTAGCGGGGAGCACAGATACGCAGTATTTT

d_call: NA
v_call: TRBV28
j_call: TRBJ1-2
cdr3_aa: CASTSMGAGYTF
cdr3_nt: TGTGCCAGCACCTCTATGGGGGCTGGCTACACCTTC

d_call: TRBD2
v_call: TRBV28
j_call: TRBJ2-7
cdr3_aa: CASSSPRVAGNYEQYF
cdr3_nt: TGTGCCAGCAGTTCACCGAGAGTAGCGGGAAACTACGAGCAGTACTTC

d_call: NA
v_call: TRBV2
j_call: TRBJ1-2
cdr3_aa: CASTGQGNYGYTF
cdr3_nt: TGTGCCAGCACGGGTCAGGGGAACTATGGCTACACCTTC

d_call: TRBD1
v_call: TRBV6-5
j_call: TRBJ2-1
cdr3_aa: CASNPRDRVYNEQFF
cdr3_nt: TGTGCCAGCAACCCCCGGGACAGAGTTTACAATGAGCAGTTCTTC

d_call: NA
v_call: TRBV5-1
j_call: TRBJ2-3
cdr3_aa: CASGDFRTDTQYF
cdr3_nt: TGCGCCAGCGGGGACTTTCGAACAGATACGCAGTATTTT

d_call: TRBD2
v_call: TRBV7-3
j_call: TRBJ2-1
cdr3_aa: CASSFGSGTKDEQFF
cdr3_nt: TGTGCCAGCAGCTTCGGGAGCGGGACGAAAGATGAGCAGTTCTTC

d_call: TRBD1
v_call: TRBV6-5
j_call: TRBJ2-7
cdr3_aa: CASSRAGGAEQYF
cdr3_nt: TGTGCCAGCAGCCGTGCAGGGGGCGCCGAGCAGTACTTC

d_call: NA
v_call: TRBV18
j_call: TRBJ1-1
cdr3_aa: CASSPTVTMNTEAFF
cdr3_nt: TGTGCCAGCTCACCAACCGTTACTATGAACACTGAAGCTTTCTTT

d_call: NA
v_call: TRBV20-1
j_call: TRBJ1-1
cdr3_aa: CSASGVGAFF
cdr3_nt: TGCAGCGCCTCGGGGGTGGGAGCTTTCTTT

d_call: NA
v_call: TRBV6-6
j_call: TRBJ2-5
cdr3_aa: CASSYSITSETQYF
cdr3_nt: TGTGCCAGCAGTTACTCGATAACTAGCGAGACCCAGTACTTC

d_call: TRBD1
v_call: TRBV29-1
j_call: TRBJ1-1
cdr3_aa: CSATTGVNTEAFF
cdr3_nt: TGCAGCGCCACGACAGGGGTCAACACTGAAGCTTTCTTT

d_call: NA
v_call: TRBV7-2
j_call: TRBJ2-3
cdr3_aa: CASSLGQEQQGTQYF
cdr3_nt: TGTGCCAGCAGCTTAGGGCAGGAGCAACAGGGTACGCAGTATTTT

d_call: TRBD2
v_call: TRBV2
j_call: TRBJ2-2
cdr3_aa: CASRAGLAGGTGELFF
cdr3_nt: TGTGCCAGCAGAGCCGGACTAGCGGGAGGCACCGGGGAGCTGTTTTTT

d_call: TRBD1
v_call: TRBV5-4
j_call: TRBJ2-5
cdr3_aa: CTSSSSDRGLETQYF
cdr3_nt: TGTACCAGCAGCTCCTCGGACAGGGGTCTAGAGACCCAGTACTTC

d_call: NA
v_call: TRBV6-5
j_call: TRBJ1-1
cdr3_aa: CASSYRGYTEAFF
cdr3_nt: TGTGCCAGCAGTTACAGAGGGTACACTGAAGCTTTCTTT

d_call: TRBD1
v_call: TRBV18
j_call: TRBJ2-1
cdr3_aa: CASSPGQGVYNEQFF
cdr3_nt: TGTGCCAGCTCACCCGGACAGGGGGTTTACAATGAGCAGTTCTTC

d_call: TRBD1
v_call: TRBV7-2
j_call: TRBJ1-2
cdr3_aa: CASSPTGGGYGYTF
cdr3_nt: TGTGCCAGCAGCCCGACAGGGGGCGGGTATGGCTACACCTTC

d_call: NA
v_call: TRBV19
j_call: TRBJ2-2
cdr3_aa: CASSVQGRTGELFF
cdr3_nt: TGTGCCAGTAGTGTTCAGGGCCGAACCGGGGAGCTGTTTTTT

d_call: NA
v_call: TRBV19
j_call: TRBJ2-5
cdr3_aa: CASSMLGTQYF
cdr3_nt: TGTGCCAGTAGTATGCTAGGGACCCAGTACTTC

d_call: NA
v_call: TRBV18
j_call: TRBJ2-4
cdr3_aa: CASSPEQGGGQGTKNIQYF
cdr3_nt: TGTGCCAGCTCACCCGAGCAAGGTGGGGGTCAGGGGACCAAAAACATTCAGTACTTC

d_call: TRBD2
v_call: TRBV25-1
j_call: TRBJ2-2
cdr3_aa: CASRFTGGTGELFF
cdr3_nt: TGTGCCAGCAGGTTTACGGGGGGCACCGGGGAGCTGTTTTTT

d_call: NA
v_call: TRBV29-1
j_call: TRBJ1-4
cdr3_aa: CSYRRNEKLFF
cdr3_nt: TGCAGCTATCGGAGGAATGAAAAACTGTTTTTT

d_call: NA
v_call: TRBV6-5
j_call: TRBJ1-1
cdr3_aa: CASTTTGHVAFF
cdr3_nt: TGTGCCAGCACTACCACAGGGCACGTGGCTTTCTTT

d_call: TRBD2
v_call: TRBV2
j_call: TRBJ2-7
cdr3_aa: CASRREIAGVYEQYF
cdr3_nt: TGTGCCAGCAGGCGCGAAATAGCGGGTGTCTACGAGCAGTACTTC

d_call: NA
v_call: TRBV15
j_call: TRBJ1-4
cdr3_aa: CATSRDNSREKLFF
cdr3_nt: TGTGCCACCAGCAGGGACAACTCGAGGGAAAAACTGTTTTTT

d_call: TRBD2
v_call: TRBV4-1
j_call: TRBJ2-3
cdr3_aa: CASSPPEAGPTGDTQYF
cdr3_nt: TGCGCCAGCAGCCCCCCAGAAGCGGGACCTACCGGAGATACGCAGTATTTT

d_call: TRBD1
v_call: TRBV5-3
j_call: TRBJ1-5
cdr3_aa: CARRRTGETNQPQHF
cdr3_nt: TGTGCCAGAAGAAGGACAGGGGAAACCAATCAGCCCCAGCATTTT

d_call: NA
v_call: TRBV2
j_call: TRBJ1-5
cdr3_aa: CASSEALTGIQPQHF
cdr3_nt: TGTGCCAGCAGTGAAGCGTTGACGGGGATCCAGCCCCAGCATTTT

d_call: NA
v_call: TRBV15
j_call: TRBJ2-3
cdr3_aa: CATSRDDLPNTQYF
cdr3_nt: TGTGCCACCAGCAGAGATGATTTACCTAATACGCAGTATTTT

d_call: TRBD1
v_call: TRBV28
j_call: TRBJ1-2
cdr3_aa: CASSPRQGIYGYTF
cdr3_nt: TGTGCCAGCAGCCCCCGACAGGGGATCTATGGCTACACCTTC